The 6 T cell receptor beta chains in this list originate from one sample, sequenced in a study of glioma-infiltrating T cells. Using RNA template, CDR3s of TCR alpha and beta were amplified with iRepertoire arm-PCR. TCRdb itself ran the multiplex PCR reads through MiXCR, one entry per CDR3 protein. Among tens of thousands of distinct CDR3 sequences, about 23% were seen once, and the ten largest hold about 6.7%. Material for sequencing was glioma tissue, nonneoplastic brain tissue, or PBMCs (not recorded which). These receptors were collected from a human donor with low-grade glioma or glioblastoma, undergoing nonglioma brain surgery, or in good health (not recorded which).

V is TRBV20-1 and J is TRBJ1-5; D call uncertain. Trimming took 0 bases from V and 1 from J, leaving 13 bases between them. This CDR3 is 16 amino acids long. Germline V gene sequence: CDR1 DFQATT, CDR2 SNEGSKA (reference sequence). The CDR3 region is CSARDVRQKSNQPQHF. The CDR3, as DNA: TGCAGTGCTAGAGATGTCAGGCAGAAGAGCAATCAGCCCCAGCATTTT.

The chain combines TRBV7-2 with TRBJ2-1; weak D call: TRBD2 (6 bases). There are 15 residues in the CDR3. The ends were cut back, 4 bases at V and 7 bases at J, with 17 bases in the middle. Per germline, CDR1 SGHTA and CDR2 FQGNSA. CDR3 coding DNA: TGTGCCAGCAGCTACTCCGGGACTCCCCGTAATGAGCAGTTCTTC. Its translation: CASSYSGTPRNEQFF.

This clonotype was picked up a small number of times. J is TRBJ1-3 and V is TRBV7-6; D ambiguous. The germline V gene has CDR1 SGHVS and CDR2 FNYEAQ. Trimming took off 5 bases at V and 0 bases at J, with 5 bases between the two ends. CDR3 length equals 13 residues. The CDR3 region is CASSRGSGNTIYF. CDR3 sequence (DNA): TGTGCCAGCAGCCGGGGCTCTGGAAACACCATATATTTT.

This clonotype has ten or more counts. The CDR3 protein is CASSYFPGTENSPLHF. CDR3 bases: TGTGCCAGCAGTTACTTTCCCGGGACAGAGAATTCACCCCTCCACTTT. This chain uses TRBV6-6 with TRBJ1-6; 7 bases align to TRBD1. V lost 1 base, J lost 7 bases, and 7 bases stayed unmatched. The CDR3 has 16 residues. CDR1 is MNHNY, CDR2 SVGAGI, per germline (reference sequence).

This clonotype was counted ten times or more. V usage is TRBV18 and J usage is TRBJ1-1; a possible D gene is TRBD1 (6 bases). The CDR3 has 14 residues. Between the trimmed V and J ends, which lost 1 base and 4 bases, there was a span of 10 bases. Looked up from germline, CDR1 is KGHSH and CDR2 is LQKENI. CDR3 residues: CASSPQGVGTEAFF. CDR3 in DNA: TGTGCCAGCTCACCACAGGGGGTGGGCACTGAAGCTTTCTTT. Full variable domain (outside the CDR3, taken from reference TRBV18 and TRBJ1-1): NAGVMQNPRHLVRRRGQEARLRCSPMKGHSHVYWYRQLPEEGLKFMVYLQKENIIDESGMPKERFSAEFPKEGPSILRIQQVVRGDSAAYFCASSPQGVGTEAFFGQGTRLTVV.

The CDR3 loop reads CASSAGLSKSDTQYF. Here the CDR3 DNA reads TGTGCCAGCAGCGCGGGCCTCTCGAAGTCAGATACGCAGTATTTT. J is TRBJ2-3 and V is TRBV5-6; a weak D match, TRBD2 (5 bases). This CDR3 is 15 amino acids long. Trimming took 4 bases from V and 4 from J, leaving 16 bases between them. Per germline, CDR1 SGHDT and CDR2 YYEEEE.